Sequencing of this T cell receptor (beta chain) was carried out in a study of shared clonotypes between healthy human individuals. Trimming shortened V by 2 bases and J by 2 bases, and 10 bases separated the two germline ends. Germline CDR1 KGHSH, CDR2 LQKENI. CDR3 length equals 14 residues. Donors, healthy HIV-negative adults, lacked recent acute infections or vaccinations. The split of CD4+ cells yielded CD45RA+ naive and CD45RA-negative memory subsets. Study-wide points: The sharing of 5% to 5.5% of naive CD4 clonotypes was seen across a handful of donors.

The data were produced by immunoSEQ multiplex PCR, yet TCRdb's version contains in-frame clones alone and is incomplete. The table shows about 2 million clones, with around 95% occurring only once. Remarks on this clone: What it binds is unknown. This specimen includes other DNA sequences encoding the same CDR3.

The specimen sequenced was naive CD4+ T cells sorted from blood. Subset: CD45RA+ positively selected. The receptor's source is a man between 18 and 35 years old in good health. The chain carries TRBV18 and TRBJ2-7; perhaps TRBD2 as D (6 bases). Here the CDR3 DNA reads TGTGCCAGCTCACCAGGGAGGCTAACCTACGAGCAGTACTTC. This gives the protein CASSPGRLTYEQYF.